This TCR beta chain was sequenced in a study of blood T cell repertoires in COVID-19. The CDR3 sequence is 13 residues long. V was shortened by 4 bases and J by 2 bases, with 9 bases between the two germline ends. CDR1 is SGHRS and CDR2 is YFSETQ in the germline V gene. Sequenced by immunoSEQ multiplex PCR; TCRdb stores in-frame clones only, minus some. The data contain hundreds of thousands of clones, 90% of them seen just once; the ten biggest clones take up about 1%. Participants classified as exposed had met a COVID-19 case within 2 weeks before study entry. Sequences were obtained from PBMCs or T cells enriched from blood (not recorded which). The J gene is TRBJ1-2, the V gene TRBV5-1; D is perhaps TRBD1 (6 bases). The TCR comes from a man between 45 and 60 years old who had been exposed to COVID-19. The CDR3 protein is CASSKTGNYGYTF. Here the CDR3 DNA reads TGCGCCAGCAGCAAGACAGGAAACTATGGCTACACCTTC. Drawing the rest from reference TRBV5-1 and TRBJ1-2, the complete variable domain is KAGVTQTPRYLIKTRGQQVTLSCSPISGHRSVSWYQQTPGQGLQFLFEYFSETQRNKGNFPGRFSGRQFSNSRSEMNVSTLELGDSALYLCASSKTGNYGYTFGSGTRLTVV.